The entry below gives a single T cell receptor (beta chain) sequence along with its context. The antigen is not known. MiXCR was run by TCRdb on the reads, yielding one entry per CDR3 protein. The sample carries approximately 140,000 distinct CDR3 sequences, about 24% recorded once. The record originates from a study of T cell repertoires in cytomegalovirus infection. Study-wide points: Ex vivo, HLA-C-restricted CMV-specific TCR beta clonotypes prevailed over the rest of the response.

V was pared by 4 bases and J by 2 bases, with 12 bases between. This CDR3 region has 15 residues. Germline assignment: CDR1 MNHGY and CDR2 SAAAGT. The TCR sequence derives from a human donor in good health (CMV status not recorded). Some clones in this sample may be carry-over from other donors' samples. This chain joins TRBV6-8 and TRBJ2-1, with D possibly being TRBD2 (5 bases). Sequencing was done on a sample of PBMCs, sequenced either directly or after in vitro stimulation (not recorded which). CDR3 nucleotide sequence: TGTGCCAGCAGTTCCTTGGACTCTCCCTACAATGAGCAGTTCTTC. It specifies CASSSLDSPYNEQFF.